The entry below describes one TCR beta chain. This specimen comes from a study of radiation and T cells in renal cell carcinoma. As to treatment: treatment-naive control, cytoreductive nephrectomy. With V trimmed by 7 bases and J by 0 bases, 8 bases remained unmatched. The CDR3 length is 18 residues. From germline, CDR1 is SNHLY and CDR2 FYNNEI. Profiled with immunoSEQ multiplex PCR; TCRdb holds only in-frame clones, not every one. The sample consists of 15,000 to 19,000 clones, approximately 50% of them appearing once. The source of this sequence is a man aged 50 or older with renal cell carcinoma. This specimen consisted of tumor tissue, obtained from a patient whose treatment was nephrectomy without radiotherapy. This rearrangement joins TRBV2 to TRBJ2-1, with 14 positions matching TRBD2. This chain's CDR3 is CASKGTSGGESSYNEQFF. The CDR3 DNA reads TGTGCCAGCAAGGGGACTAGCGGGGGCGAGAGCTCCTACAATGAGCAGTTCTTC.